At least ten counts were recorded for the clone carrying this TCR beta chain. What it binds is unknown. TCRdb reprocessed the reads via MiXCR and lists one record per CDR3 protein. Altogether 560,000 or so distinct CDR3 sequences are present, about 17% being singletons, with the ten largest covering roughly a quarter. The sample belongs to a study of T cell repertoires in cytomegalovirus infection. Study-wide context: Public signatures in TCR beta pointed to CMV infection and matching HLA type. Broader study findings: Summed frequency of shared TCR beta families picked out CMV carriers who also had the relevant HLA. Predominance within the ex vivo response was attributable to HLA-C-restricted CMV-specific TCR beta clonotypes.

CDR3 length: 14 amino acids. The germline CDR1 and CDR2 sequences are MNHEY and SVGEGT. V lost 5 bases, J lost 1 base, and 11 bases lay in between. J is TRBJ1-1 and V is TRBV6-2 or TRBV6-3, with a tentative D call TRBD1 (5 bases). The source of this sequence is a human donor in good health (CMV status not recorded). Some clones in this sample may be carry-over from other donors' samples. The sequenced material came from CD8+ T cells from PBMCs. For the CDR3, the DNA is TGTGCCAGCAGTCACCTAACAGGGAACACTGAAGCTTTCTTT. It translates to CASSHLTGNTEAFF.